This section outlines one T cell receptor beta chain sequence together with its context. As yet, its antigen is unknown. The data were obtained in a study of cytomegalovirus exposure and HLA in healthy donors. Study-wide results and limits: The tendency of first-cohort TCR clusters to co-occur in the 100 to 150 validation repertoires was identified by a subsequent analysis. Rare TCR sequences dominated, though some public TCRs recurred in many donors.

TCRdb keeps only in-frame clones here, not all; method: immunoSEQ multiplex PCR. The repertoire has over 120,000 clones, over 80% of them found once; the top ten carry roughly 4.3%. There are 16 residues in the CDR3. The V gene's germline CDR1 is SGHAT and CDR2 FQNNGV. J gave up 9 bases and V 9 bases, and 16 bases lay outside the gene matches. V is TRBV11-2 and J is TRBJ1-6; 8 bases match TRBD1. This clonotype was sampled from a man aged 18-30 years in good health and CMV-seropositive. The sample taken for sequencing was PBMCs. DNA of the CDR3: TGTGCCAGTAAGGACTCGGACAGGGCGACTCGTTCACCCCTCCACTTT. Translated, it gives CASKDSDRATRSPLHF. Together with reference TRBV11-2 and TRBJ1-6, the CDR3 gives the full variable domain: EAGVAQSPRYKIIEKRQSVAFWCNPISGHATLYWYQQILGQGPKLLIQFQNNGVVDDSQLPKDRFSAERLKGVDSTLKIQPAKLEDSAVYLCASKDSDRATRSPLHFGNGTRLTVT.